This is a list of T cell receptor beta chains from one sample in a study of blood T cell repertoires in COVID-19. Some clones are missing from TCRdb's copy, which holds only in-frame ones; the method was immunoSEQ multiplex PCR. The data contain about 68,000 clones, about 82% of them seen just once; the ten biggest clones take up roughly 20%. Sequencing was carried out using peripheral blood. These receptors came from a man in his fifties or sixties with acute or convalescent COVID-19. Both conserved end residues are part of each CDR3. The D gene is left open where the match is weak. The listing skips clone size in some rows; elsewhere it reads once, few, many or a size class.

TRBD2 TRBJ2-3 17 . TRBV11-2 TGTGCCAGCAGCTCAGGACTAGCGGGGGGCTTTACAGATACGCAGTATTTT CASSSGLAGGFTDTQYF
TRBD2 TRBJ2-1 16 few TRBV11-1 TGTGCCAGCAGCTTATCACTAGCGGAGAACTACAATGAGCAGTTCTTC CASSLSLAENYNEQFF
. TRBJ2-1 16 . TRBV6-6 TGTGCCAGCAGTTACTCGGCCAGGGATTTCTATAATGAGCAGTTCTTC CASSYSARDFYNEQFF
TRBD1 TRBJ2-5 14 . TRBV29-1 TGCAGCACCAGGACAGGGTGGGAGCAAGAGACCCAGTACTTC CSTRTGWEQETQYF
. TRBJ1-1 15 once TRBV11-2 TGTGCCAGCAGCTTAGTCGGGGAATTGAACACTGAAGCTTTCTTT CASSLVGELNTEAFF
TRBD2 TRBJ2-2 15 . TRBV5-1 TGCGCCAGCAGCCTAGGACTAGCGGGGCGCGGGGAGCTGTTTTTT CASSLGLAGRGELFF
TRBD2 TRBJ2-1 13 . TRBV7-2 TGTGCCAGCAGCTTTAGCGGGGCTGGTGAGCAGTTCTTC CASSFSGAGEQFF
. TRBJ1-4 13 . TRBV18 TGTGCCAGCTCATCATCAACTAATGAAAAACTGTTTTTT CASSSSTNEKLFF
. TRBJ1-2 16 . TRBV3-1/TRBV3-2 TGTGCCAGCAGCCAATCCGCCGCCGGGTCCCACTATGGCTACACCTTC CASSQSAAGSHYGYTF
. TRBJ2-5 14 . TRBV6-5 TGTGCCAGCAGGGAGTGGCAGAGCCAAGAGACCCAGTACTTC CASREWQSQETQYF
. TRBJ1-3 13 . TRBV28 TGTGCCAGCAGCCAGGGACTAGGAAACACCATATATTTT CASSQGLGNTIYF
TRBD1 TRBJ2-7 14 . TRBV14 TGTGCCAGCAGTTACCGACAGGGAAAATACGAGCAGTACTTC CASSYRQGKYEQYF
. TRBJ1-3 12 once TRBV6-6 TGTGCCAGCATCAGCGGTGGAAACACCATATATTTT CASISGGNTIYF
. TRBJ2-7 16 . TRBV21-1 TGTGCCAGCAGCAAGTCGCCCTATAACCCAACCTACGAGCAGTACTTC CASSKSPYNPTYEQYF
TRBD1 TRBJ2-1 11 . TRBV20-1 TGCAGTGCCGCGGACAGGAATGAGCAGTTCTTC CSAADRNEQFF
TRBD2 TRBJ2-2 17 few TRBV4-2 TGTGCCAGCAGCACTCGACTAGCGGGTCCGAACACCGGGGAGCTGTTTTTT CASSTRLAGPNTGELFF
. TRBJ1-5 12 . TRBV4-1 TGCGCCAGCAGCCTCGGAGGAGATATCCAGCATTTT CASSLGGDIQHF
. TRBJ2-1 15 few TRBV2 TGTGCCAGCAGTGACGACAGTCTCCCTGGGAATGAGCAGTTCTTC CASSDDSLPGNEQFF
. TRBJ2-1 12 . TRBV2 TGTGCCAGCTCCGGGGGCTACAATGAGCAGTTCTTC CASSGGYNEQFF
. TRBJ1-2 12 once TRBV29-1 TGCAGCACCAGGACTCATCACTATGGCTACACCTTC CSTRTHHYGYTF
. TRBJ2-5 15 . TRBV5-1 TGCGCCAGCAGCCCCCGTGGTAGCGGAGTTGAGACCCAGTACTTC CASSPRGSGVETQYF
TRBD1 TRBJ2-7 15 . TRBV2 TGTGCCAGCAGTATGGACAGGGAGAGTCTCTACGAGCAGTACTTC CASSMDRESLYEQYF
. TRBJ1-2 13 . TRBV28 TGTGCCAGCACCCCGGCGGGGGGTTATGGCTACACCTTC CASTPAGGYGYTF
. TRBJ1-6 15 . TRBV6-5 TGTGCCAGCAGACACCGGGACAACTATAATTCACCCCTCCACTTT CASRHRDNYNSPLHF
TRBD2 TRBJ2-5 15 . TRBV25-1 TGTGCCAGCAGTTCGTCTAGCGGGGGGGGAGAGACCCAGTACTTC CASSSSSGGGETQYF
. TRBJ1-2 14 . TRBV11-1 TGTGCCAGCAGCACCGGGACACCGCGCGATGGCTACACCTTC CASSTGTPRDGYTF
. TRBJ2-7 15 . TRBV5-1 TGCGCCAGCAGCTTGGAGGCAGGGGTAATCTACGAGCAGTACTTC CASSLEAGVIYEQYF
TRBD2 TRBJ2-5 13 . TRBV29-1 TGCAGCGTGGGACTAGCGACCCAAGAGACCCAGTACTTC CSVGLATQETQYF
TRBD1 TRBJ1-2 15 . TRBV6-5 TGTGCCAGCAGCAACACGATGCAGGGGGATCGTGGCTACACCTTC CASSNTMQGDRGYTF
. TRBJ1-4 15 once TRBV7-9 TGTGCCAGCGGCCTTAAGGGAGGGGAAAATGAAAAACTGTTTTTT CASGLKGGENEKLFF
. TRBJ1-1 13 . TRBV7-3 TGTGCCAGCAGCCCCCAAGCGGGGGGGACAGCTTTCTTT CASSPQAGGTAFF
. TRBJ1-1 13 . TRBV7-3 TGTGCCAGCAGCATAGGACTTAACACTGAAGCTTTCTTT CASSIGLNTEAFF
. TRBJ2-7 15 . TRBV6-6 TGTGCCAGCAGCTCCTTAACGGACTTCTGGGTTGAGCAGTACTTC CASSSLTDFWVEQYF
. TRBJ1-5 12 . TRBV10-3 TGTGCCATCAGTGAGACGGATCAGCCCCAGCATTTT CAISETDQPQHF
. TRBJ2-7 14 few TRBV2 TGTGCCAGCAGTATTCGCGGGGCGATCTACGAGCAGTACTTC CASSIRGAIYEQYF
TRBD1 TRBJ2-2 14 . TRBV19 TGTGCCAGTAGTATCGACAGGGAGACCGGGGAGCTGTTTTTT CASSIDRETGELFF
TRBD2 TRBJ2-3 16 once TRBV11-3 TGTGCCAGCAGCCTCTCCTGGACTAGCGGGGGCGATACGCAGTATTTT CASSLSWTSGGDTQYF
. TRBJ2-1 13 once TRBV5-1 TGCGCCAGCAGCCTGCGGGGTAACAATGAGCAGTTCTTC CASSLRGNNEQFF
. TRBJ1-1 12 . TRBV6-5 TGTGCCAGCAGCCCCACGACAGGTGAAGCTTTCTTT CASSPTTGEAFF
. TRBJ1-5 13 . TRBV19 TGTGCCAGTAGTCAATCCACCAGGCAGCCCCAGCATTTT CASSQSTRQPQHF
TRBD1 TRBJ1-1 15 . TRBV9 TGTGCCAGCAGCGTAGGAGGGGGCGCGGAAACTGAAGCTTTCTTT CASSVGGGAETEAFF
TRBD1 TRBJ1-1 16 . TRBV11-2 TGTGCCAGCAGCCGCCAAACTGGACAGGGACGGGCTGAAGCTTTCTTT CASSRQTGQGRAEAFF
. TRBJ1-5 16 . TRBV19 TGTGCCAGTAAAGTGGGCAGGGCGGGGAGCAATCAGCCCCAGCATTTT CASKVGRAGSNQPQHF
. TRBJ2-2 14 . TRBV2 TGTGCCAGCAGTTTCGACAGGAGGACCGGGGAGCTGTTTTTT CASSFDRRTGELFF
TRBD1 TRBJ2-1 15 once TRBV5-1 TGCGCCAGCAGAAGGACAGGGCTTCCCTACAATGAGCAGTTCTTC CASRRTGLPYNEQFF
TRBD1 TRBJ1-5 14 . TRBV5-4 TGTGCCAGCAGACGCAGGGACAGGGGACCCCTCCGGCATTTT CASRRRDRGPLRHF
. TRBJ1-2 15 few TRBV5-1 TGCGCCAGCAGCTTGGGCGGGGGTGCTAACTATGGCTACACCTTC CASSLGGGANYGYTF
TRBD2 TRBJ2-7 15 . TRBV5-1 TGCGCCAGCAGTGATCCGGGACTAGCGGGGGGAGAGCAGTACTTC CASSDPGLAGGEQYF
TRBD1 TRBJ1-5 16 few TRBV19 TGTGCCAGTAGTATAGCAACTACAGGGGGCAATCAGCCCCAGCATTTT CASSIATTGGNQPQHF
TRBD2 TRBJ2-3 17 . TRBV24-1 TGTGCCACCAGGCCGTTATTAGCGGGGGTACGAACAGATACGCAGTATTTT CATRPLLAGVRTDTQYF
. TRBJ1-1 15 . TRBV3-1/TRBV3-2 TGTGCCAGCAGCCAAGATCTGGGGGGTACGACTGAAGCTTTCTTT CASSQDLGGTTEAFF
. TRBJ1-4 16 . TRBV6-2/TRBV6-3 TGTGCCAGCAGTTCCCTCCGAGTCAGGGGAGACGGAAAACTGTTTTTT CASSSLRVRGDGKLFF
TRBD2 TRBJ2-5 14 . TRBV10-3 TGTGCCATCAGTGACTCCCCGGGGGGTGAGACCCAGTACTTC CAISDSPGGETQYF
. TRBJ2-6 16 . TRBV4-1 TGCGCCAGCAGCCAAGTGGCAGTCTCTGGGGCCAACGTCCTGACTTTC CASSQVAVSGANVLTF